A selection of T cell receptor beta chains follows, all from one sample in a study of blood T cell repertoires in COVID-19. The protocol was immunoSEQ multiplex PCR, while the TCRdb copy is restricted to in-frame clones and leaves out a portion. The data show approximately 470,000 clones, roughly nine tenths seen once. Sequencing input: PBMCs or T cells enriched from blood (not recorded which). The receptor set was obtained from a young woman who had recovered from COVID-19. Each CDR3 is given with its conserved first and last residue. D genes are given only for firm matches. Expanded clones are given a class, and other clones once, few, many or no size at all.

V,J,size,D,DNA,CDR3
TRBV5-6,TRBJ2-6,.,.,TGTGCCAGCAGCTCCCGGGGGGCAGGATTAAACTCTGGGGCCAACGTCCTGACTTTC,CASSSRGAGLNSGANVLTF
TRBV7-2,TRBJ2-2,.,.,TGTGCCAGCAGCCCCGGGGGAGACACCGGGGAGCTGTTTTTT,CASSPGGDTGELFF
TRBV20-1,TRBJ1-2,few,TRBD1,TGCAGTGCTAGTATGGACAGGGGGTACTATGGCTACACCTTC,CSASMDRGYYGYTF
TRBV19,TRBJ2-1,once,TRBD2,TGTGCCAGTAGTATGTGGCAACTAGCGGGGGGGCCGGGTAATGAGCAGTTCTTC,CASSMWQLAGGPGNEQFF
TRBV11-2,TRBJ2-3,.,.,TGTGCCAGCAGCTTTATGAGGGGGGGAGTAGATACGCAGTATTTT,CASSFMRGGVDTQYF
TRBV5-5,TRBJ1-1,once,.,TGTGCCAGCAGCTCAGTTAGAGGATACACTGAAGCTTTCTTT,CASSSVRGYTEAFF
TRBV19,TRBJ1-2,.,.,TGTGCCAGTAGTCCAGACTTGGGGGGCTATGGCTACACCTTC,CASSPDLGGYGYTF
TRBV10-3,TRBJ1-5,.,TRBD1,TGTGCCATCAGTGACAGGGGGACCAATCAGCCCCAGCATTTT,CAISDRGTNQPQHF
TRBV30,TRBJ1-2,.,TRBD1,TGTGCCTGGAGGCCTCAGGGGGGTGTGGGCTATGGCTACACCTTC,CAWRPQGGVGYGYTF
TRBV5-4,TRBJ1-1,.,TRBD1,TGTGCCAGCAGCCGTACAGGGGGCTGGTCTGAAGCTTTCTTT,CASSRTGGWSEAFF
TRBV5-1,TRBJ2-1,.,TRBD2,TGCGCCAGCAGCGGGACCCTAGCGGGGGTTTACAATGAGCAGTTCTTC,CASSGTLAGVYNEQFF
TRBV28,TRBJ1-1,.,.,TGTGCCAGCAGTCGGGTAGAAGCTTTCTTT,CASSRVEAFF
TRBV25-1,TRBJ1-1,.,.,TGTGCCAGCCGACCTAGTATGAACACTGAAGCTTTCTTT,CASRPSMNTEAFF
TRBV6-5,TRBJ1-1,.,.,TGTGCCAGCAGACGACCGGGGAACACTGAAGCTTTCTTT,CASRRPGNTEAFF
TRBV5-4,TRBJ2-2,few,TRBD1,TGTGCCAGCAGCACCCCCGACAGGGCGGGTGGGACCGGGGAGCTGTTTTTT,CASSTPDRAGGTGELFF
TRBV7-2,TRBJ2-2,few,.,TGTGCCAGCAGCTTAGGGGGGGACACCGGGGAGCTGTTTTTT,CASSLGGDTGELFF
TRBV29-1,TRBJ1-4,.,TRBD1,TGCAGCGTCCCAACAGGGGGGAGTGAAAAACTGTTTTTT,CSVPTGGSEKLFF
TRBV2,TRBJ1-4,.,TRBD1,TGTGCCAGCATTATCGGGACAGCTAATGAAAAACTGTTTTTT,CASIIGTANEKLFF
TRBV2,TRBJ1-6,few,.,TGTGCCAGCAGCCTCAGACAGCCGGCAAGCTCCTATAATTCACCCCTCCACTTT,CASSLRQPASSYNSPLHF
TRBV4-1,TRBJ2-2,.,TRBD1,TGCGCCAGCAGCCCGGGACAGGGGCTCTCGAACACCGGGGAGCTGTTTTTT,CASSPGQGLSNTGELFF
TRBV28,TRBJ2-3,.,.,TGTGCCAGTAAGGATCGGGTTCTAAGCACAGATACGCAGTATTTT,CASKDRVLSTDTQYF
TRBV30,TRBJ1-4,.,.,TGTGCCTGGAGTTTCTCACAGGGTCACGAAAAACTGTTTTTT,CAWSFSQGHEKLFF
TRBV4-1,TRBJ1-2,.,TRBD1,TGCGCCAGCAGCCAAGTTGGTTTGAACAGGGGGCTTGGCTACACCTTC,CASSQVGLNRGLGYTF
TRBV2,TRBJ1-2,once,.,TGTGCCAGCAGCGGGGGACCTTATGGCTACACCTTC,CASSGGPYGYTF
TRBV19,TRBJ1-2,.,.,TGTGCCAGTAGTCCGACGACAATTTCTGGCTACACCTTC,CASSPTTISGYTF
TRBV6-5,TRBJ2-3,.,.,TGTGCCAGCAGTTCAGGCTTTTTCCCAGATACGCAGTATTTT,CASSSGFFPDTQYF
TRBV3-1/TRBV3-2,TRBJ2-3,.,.,TGTGCCAGCAGCCAAGATCTCGTAACAGATACGCAGTATTTT,CASSQDLVTDTQYF
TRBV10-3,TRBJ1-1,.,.,TGTGCCATCAGTGGGCGGGTGGATTTGAACACTGAAGCTTTCTTT,CAISGRVDLNTEAFF
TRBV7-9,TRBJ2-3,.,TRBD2,TGTGCCAGCAGCTCCGGCGGGAGTAGAGGGGATACGCAGTATTTT,CASSSGGSRGDTQYF
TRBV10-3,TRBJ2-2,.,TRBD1,TGTGCCATCAGTGAGCCGGGACAGCTCACCGGGGAGCTGTTTTTT,CAISEPGQLTGELFF
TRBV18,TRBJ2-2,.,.,TGTGCCAGCTCACCAATGGGACTCAACACCGGGGAGCTGTTTTTT,CASSPMGLNTGELFF
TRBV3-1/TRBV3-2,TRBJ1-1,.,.,TGTGCCAGCAGCTCCGACCTAACCCCAGTGGGGCGAGCTTTCTTT,CASSSDLTPVGRAFF
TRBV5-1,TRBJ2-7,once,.,TGCGCCAGCAGCCCTAGGACAGAAAGCTCCTACGAGCAGTACTTC,CASSPRTESSYEQYF
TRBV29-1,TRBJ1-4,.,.,TGCAGCCCCACGGGGGGTTTAAATGAAAAACTGTTTTTT,CSPTGGLNEKLFF
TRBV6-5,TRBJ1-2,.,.,TGTGCCAGCAGTCGCCTAATCGGGGGAGGCTACACCTTC,CASSRLIGGGYTF
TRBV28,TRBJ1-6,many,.,TGTGCCAGCAGTTTATTCAGGAATTCACCCCTCCACTTT,CASSLFRNSPLHF
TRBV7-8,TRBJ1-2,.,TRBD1,TGTGCCAGCAGCCCTCTACAGGGGGTTAACTATGGCTACACCTTC,CASSPLQGVNYGYTF
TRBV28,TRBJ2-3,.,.,TGTGCCAGCAGCTTACCGGACAGTATTACAGATACGCAGTATTTT,CASSLPDSITDTQYF
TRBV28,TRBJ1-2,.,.,TGTGCCAGCAGTTCATCGACAGACTATGGCTACACCTTC,CASSSSTDYGYTF
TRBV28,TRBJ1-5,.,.,TGTGCCAGCAGTTTACTGGTGTCCAGGAGCAATCAGCCCCAGCATTTT,CASSLLVSRSNQPQHF
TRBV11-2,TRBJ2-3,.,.,TGTGCCAGCAGCAAAGGGGGAACAGATACGCAGTATTTT,CASSKGGTDTQYF
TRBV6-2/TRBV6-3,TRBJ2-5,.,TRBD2,TGTGCCAGCAGTTACTCGATGGGACTAGCGGGGGCCCCCCAAGAGACCCAGTACTTC,CASSYSMGLAGAPQETQYF
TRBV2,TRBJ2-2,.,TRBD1,TGTGCCAGCATCAGGACAGGGACCGGGGAGCTGTTTTTT,CASIRTGTGELFF
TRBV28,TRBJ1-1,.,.,TGTGCCAGCAGCCGTCAGAGGTCCACTGAAGCTTTCTTT,CASSRQRSTEAFF
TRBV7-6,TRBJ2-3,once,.,TGTGCCAGCAGCTTAGCCAGTTGGGCGGGGCGGGGAGATACGCAGTATTTT,CASSLASWAGRGDTQYF
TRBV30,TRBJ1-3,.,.,TGTGCCTGGAGTCCCCCCGGGGGGGGCCCTGGAAACACCATATATTTT,CAWSPPGGGPGNTIYF
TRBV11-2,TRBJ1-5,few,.,TGTGCCAGCAGCCCGGGGGAGGGTGGCCAGCATTTT,CASSPGEGGQHF